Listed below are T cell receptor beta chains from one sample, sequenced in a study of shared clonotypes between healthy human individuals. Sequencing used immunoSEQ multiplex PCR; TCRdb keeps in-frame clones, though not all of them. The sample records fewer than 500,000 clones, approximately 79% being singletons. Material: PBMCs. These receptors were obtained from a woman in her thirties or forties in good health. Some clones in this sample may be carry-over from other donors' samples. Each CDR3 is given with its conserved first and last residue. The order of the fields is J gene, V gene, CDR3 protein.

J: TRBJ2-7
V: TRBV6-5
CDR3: CASSYDSGGPYEQYF

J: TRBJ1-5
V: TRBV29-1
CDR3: CSVGTGVQPQHF

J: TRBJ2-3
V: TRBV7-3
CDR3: CASSLVTTDTQYF

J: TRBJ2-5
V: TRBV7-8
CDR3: CASSLYSQETQYF

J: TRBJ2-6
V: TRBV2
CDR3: CASSGVSGANVLTF

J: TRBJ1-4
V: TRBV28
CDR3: CASSSPGTGDEKLFF

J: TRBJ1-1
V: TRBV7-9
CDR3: CASSPETARRTEAFF

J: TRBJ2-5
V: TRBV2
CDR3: CASTTGTNQETQYF

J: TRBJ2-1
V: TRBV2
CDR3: CASSEAREEDEQFF

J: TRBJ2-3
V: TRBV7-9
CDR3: CASWGGGDTQYF

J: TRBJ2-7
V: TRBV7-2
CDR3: CASSLDPNYEQYF

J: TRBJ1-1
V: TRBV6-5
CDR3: CASSLAPSRDRVQAFF

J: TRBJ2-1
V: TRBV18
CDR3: CASSPDRETYNEQFF

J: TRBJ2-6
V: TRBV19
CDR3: CASSTGGGAGANVLTF

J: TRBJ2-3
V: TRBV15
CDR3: CATSGGEHAVTDTQYF

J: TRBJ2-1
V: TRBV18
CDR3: CASSQLLAGVSNEQFF

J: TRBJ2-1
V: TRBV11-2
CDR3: CASTQLGGQFF

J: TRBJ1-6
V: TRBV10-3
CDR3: CAISDTETRSPLHF

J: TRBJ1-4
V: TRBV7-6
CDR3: CASSPRDRVSTNEKLFF

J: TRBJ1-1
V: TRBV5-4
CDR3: CASSSRTKMNTEAFF

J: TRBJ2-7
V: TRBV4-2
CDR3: CASSQHSTGAGYEQYF

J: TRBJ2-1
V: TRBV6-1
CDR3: CASGERGTSGRQFF

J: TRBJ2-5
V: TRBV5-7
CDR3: CASSLVHRQETQYF

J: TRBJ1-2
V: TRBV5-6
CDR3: CASSSGQLNGYTF

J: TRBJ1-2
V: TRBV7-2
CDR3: CASSLGTGSDYGYTF

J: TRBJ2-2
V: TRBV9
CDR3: CASSVDPFPGELFF

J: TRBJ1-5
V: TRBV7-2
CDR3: CASSLVAGGGDQPQHF

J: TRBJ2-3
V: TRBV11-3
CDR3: CASSLGTVSTDTQYF

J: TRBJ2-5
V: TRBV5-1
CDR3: CASSFSGGLETQYF

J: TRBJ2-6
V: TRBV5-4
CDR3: CASSGDTGFGANVLTF

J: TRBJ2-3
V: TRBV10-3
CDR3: CATTWTSGMGTDTQYF